The clone carrying this T cell receptor (beta chain) has a count of ten or more. Its antigen remains unidentified. This entry belongs to a study of regulatory T cells in long-lasting Graves disease. Study findings and constraints: Persistent disease samples used TRBV28, TRBJ1-2 and TRBJ2-5 preferentially. What was studied was peripheral blood only, and not thyroid tissue.

Time point noted: newly diagnosed GD, antithyroid drugs for less than 3 months. Extracted RNA from PBMCs served as the source of the TCR library. Through Arm-PCR of CDR3 regions and iRepertoire HTBI primers, TCR beta libraries were built. TCRdb recomputed calls from the multiplex PCR reads with MiXCR, one row per CDR3 protein. The repertoire holds 300,000 to 400,000 distinct CDR3 sequences, about 14% seen once, with over 20% in the top ten. The CDR3 covers 12 residues. Germline CDR1 LGHDT, CDR2 YNNKEL (reference sequence). V shed 4 bases and J shed 5 bases, with 8 bases lying between them. The chain is built from TRBV3-1 and TRBJ2-5; D call uncertain. The TCR was taken from a female donor with Graves disease. This specimen was peripheral blood mononuclear cells (PBMCs), taken at new diagnosis, from a patient treated with antithyroid drugs. CDR3 nucleotides: TGTGCCAGCAGCCCCCTGGGCGAGACCCAGTACTTC. It translates to CASSPLGETQYF.